This T cell receptor (beta chain) was documented in a study of T cell changes during pregnancy in multiple sclerosis. Germline CDR1 and CDR2: KGHSH and LQKENI. The CDR3 spans 17 residues. The V end was cut by 2 bases, the J end by 3 bases, with 16 bases between. Only in-frame clones appear in the TCRdb table, and some are missing; sequencing was by immunoSEQ multiplex PCR. This sample has over 60,000 clones; roughly nine tenths occur once, and the top ten carry 2% to 3%. The gene calls are TRBV18 and TRBJ2-2; D possibly corresponds to TRBD1 (5 bases). The specimen was peripheral blood, collected in the first trimester of pregnancy. The source is a female donor with multiple sclerosis, enrolled in a pregnancy study. CDR3 region: CASSPYPPKGDTGELFF. In nucleotides, the CDR3 is TGTGCCAGCTCACCATATCCCCCGAAAGGGGACACCGGGGAGCTGTTTTTT.